A selection of T cell receptor beta chains follows, all from one sample in a study of vaccination effects on CD4 cells after COVID-19. The antigens for these receptors are not known. Produced via immunoSEQ multiplex PCR; TCRdb's table is partial and in-frame only. This sample has about 43,000 clones; just over 75% occur once, and the top ten carry under 14%. The sample in question was CD4+ T cells from PBMCs cultured with SARS-CoV-2 spike peptides, obtained before COVID-19 vaccination. These receptors were taken from a human donor who received a COVID-19 vaccine. CDR3s include the opening cysteine and the closing phenylalanine or tryptophan. A D gene is named only where the DNA matches it firmly. Size tells how often a clone was seen (once, few, many) or the class of an expanded clone, and some rows leave it out.

j_gene,d_gene,abundance,v_gene,CDR3aa,CDR3nt
TRBJ2-5,NA,once,TRBV7-9,CASSPLAARETQYF,TGTGCCAGCAGCCCGCTGGCGGCCAGAGAGACCCAGTACTTC
TRBJ1-1,TRBD1,NA,TRBV12-5,CASGPSTGMSEAFF,TGTGCTAGTGGTCCTTCGACAGGGATGAGTGAAGCTTTCTTT
TRBJ1-2,TRBD1,NA,TRBV28,CASSFATGNYGYTF,TGTGCCAGCAGTTTCGCGACAGGGAACTATGGCTACACCTTC
TRBJ1-3,TRBD1,NA,TRBV5-1,CASSKGQGSDGNTIYF,TGCGCCAGCAGCAAGGGACAGGGATCGGACGGAAACACCATATATTTT
TRBJ2-5,TRBD2,NA,TRBV4-2,CASSYSGGLGETQYF,TGTGCCAGCAGCTACAGCGGGGGGTTGGGAGAGACCCAGTACTTC
TRBJ2-1,NA,NA,TRBV4-1,CASSQESEYEQFF,TGCGCCAGCAGCCAAGAGTCAGAGTATGAGCAGTTCTTC
TRBJ1-4,TRBD1,NA,TRBV7-2,CASSLTPGQGEKLFF,TGTGCCAGCAGCTTAACCCCGGGACAGGGGGAAAAACTGTTTTTT
TRBJ2-1,TRBD2,NA,TRBV11-2,CASSSRLAGGLKNEQFF,TGTGCCAGCAGCTCAAGACTAGCGGGGGGACTCAAGAATGAGCAGTTCTTC
TRBJ1-6,TRBD1,NA,TRBV6-2/TRBV6-3,CASSYSGTGVSPLHF,TGTGCCAGCAGTTACTCGGGGACAGGGGTTTCACCCCTCCACTTT
TRBJ1-6,NA,NA,TRBV28,CASSLAGANSPLHF,TGTGCCAGCAGCCTCGCGGGGGCTAATTCACCCCTCCACTTT
TRBJ2-5,NA,NA,TRBV14,CASTQGLQETQYF,TGTGCCAGCACCCAGGGTCTACAAGAGACCCAGTACTTC
TRBJ1-4,NA,NA,TRBV6-2/TRBV6-3,CASSRREKLFF,TGTGCCAGCAGCCGACGTGAAAAACTGTTTTTT
TRBJ1-3,NA,NA,TRBV4-2,CASSQGGPGSGNTIYF,TGTGCCAGCAGCCAAGGAGGTCCAGGGTCTGGAAACACCATATATTTT
TRBJ1-5,NA,few,TRBV3-1/TRBV3-2,CASSQALQSNQPQHF,TGTGCCAGCAGCCAAGCTTTGCAGTCCAATCAGCCCCAGCATTTT
TRBJ1-1,NA,few,TRBV2,CASRPEGWAFF,TGTGCCAGCAGGCCGGAGGGTTGGGCTTTCTTT
TRBJ1-4,NA,once,TRBV7-9,CAFEGGEKLFF,TGTGCTTTTGAGGGCGGAGAAAAACTGTTTTTT
TRBJ2-5,NA,NA,TRBV28,CASRRDLEGTQYF,TGTGCCAGCAGGAGAGACTTAGAAGGGACCCAGTACTTC
TRBJ1-2,TRBD1,NA,TRBV19,CASSRDRASRGGYTF,TGTGCCAGCAGCCGGGACAGGGCCTCCCGGGGCGGCTACACCTTC
TRBJ2-2,NA,few,TRBV28,CASMGDTGELFF,TGTGCCAGCATGGGGGACACCGGGGAGCTGTTTTTT
TRBJ2-2,TRBD1,once,TRBV10-2,CASSGTGGTGELFF,TGCGCCAGCAGCGGGACAGGGGGGACCGGGGAGCTGTTTTTT
TRBJ2-4,TRBD1,NA,TRBV19,CASSITGGRNIQYF,TGTGCCAGTAGTATCACAGGGGGTCGGAACATTCAGTACTTC
TRBJ1-1,TRBD1,NA,TRBV7-3,CASRGQLNTEAFF,TGTGCCAGCAGGGGACAGCTGAACACTGAAGCTTTCTTT
TRBJ2-5,NA,large,TRBV5-4,CASSLGAGRLETQYF,TGTGCCAGCAGCTTGGGAGCAGGGAGGTTAGAGACCCAGTACTTC
TRBJ1-6,NA,NA,TRBV5-1,CASSLEGGNSPLHF,TGCGCCAGCAGCTTGGAGGGCGGTAATTCACCCCTCCACTTT
TRBJ2-5,NA,NA,TRBV18,CASSPGGLGETQYF,TGTGCCAGCTCACCAGGGGGCTTGGGTGAGACCCAGTACTTC
TRBJ1-5,NA,NA,TRBV28,CASSLRTVNQPQHF,TGTGCCAGCAGTCTAAGGACAGTCAATCAGCCCCAGCATTTT
TRBJ2-1,NA,once,TRBV28,CATTRGRTVNEQFF,TGTGCTACCACGCGAGGACGGACTGTCAATGAGCAGTTCTTC
TRBJ2-2,NA,NA,TRBV5-6,CASSLVQGWTGELFF,TGTGCCAGCAGCTTGGTCCAGGGGTGGACCGGGGAGCTGTTTTTT
TRBJ2-1,NA,NA,TRBV9,CASSGGGQAYNEQFF,TGTGCCAGCAGCGGTGGGGGGCAGGCCTACAATGAGCAGTTCTTC
TRBJ2-3,TRBD2,NA,TRBV11-2,CASSFAGGGAGDTQYF,TGTGCCAGCAGCTTCGCTGGCGGGGGGGCGGGAGATACGCAGTATTTT
TRBJ1-1,NA,NA,TRBV2,CASSGTKTVQVVSFF,TGTGCCAGCAGTGGGACAAAGACTGTACAAGTTGTGTCTTTCTTT
TRBJ2-3,TRBD2,NA,TRBV4-3,CASSQVTSGVFPDTQYF,TGCGCCAGCAGCCAAGTTACTAGCGGGGTCTTCCCAGATACGCAGTATTTT
TRBJ1-4,NA,few,TRBV4-1,CASSQTGHNEKLFF,TGCGCCAGCAGCCAAACGGGGCACAATGAAAAACTGTTTTTT
TRBJ1-2,NA,NA,TRBV28,CASSLMTDYGYTF,TGTGCCAGCAGTTTAATGACAGACTATGGCTACACCTTC
TRBJ2-1,NA,NA,TRBV5-1,CASSPDPGSTYNEQFF,TGCGCCAGCAGCCCGGACCCCGGGAGCACGTACAATGAGCAGTTCTTC
TRBJ2-3,NA,NA,TRBV5-1,CASSLGSSSQDTQYF,TGCGCCAGCAGCTTGGGATCAAGTTCCCAAGATACGCAGTATTTT
TRBJ2-3,TRBD2,NA,TRBV2,CASSLAGTDTQYF,TGTGCCAGCTCTCTAGCGGGGACAGATACGCAGTATTTT
TRBJ2-3,TRBD1,NA,TRBV6-5,CAIYAGTGGTDTQYF,TGTGCCATCTACGCAGGGACAGGGGGGACAGATACGCAGTATTTT
TRBJ1-4,NA,NA,TRBV9,CASSGRSGAPNEKLFF,TGTGCCAGCAGCGGTCGATCCGGGGCCCCTAATGAAAAACTGTTTTTT
TRBJ1-1,NA,NA,TRBV7-2,CASSLVEGYTEAFF,TGTGCCAGCAGCTTAGTGGAGGGGTACACTGAAGCTTTCTTT
TRBJ2-3,TRBD2,NA,TRBV7-2,CASSLTSGGAGDTQYF,TGTGCCAGCAGCTTAACTAGCGGGGGGGCCGGAGATACGCAGTATTTT
TRBJ1-1,NA,NA,TRBV19,CASSGLLYTEAFF,TGTGCCAGTAGCGGACTGCTCTACACTGAAGCTTTCTTT